Listed below are T cell receptor beta chains from one sample, sequenced in a study of blood T cell repertoires in COVID-19. Using immunoSEQ multiplex PCR, the repertoire was profiled, and TCRdb retains in-frame clones only, with some absent. Here the sample spans around 330,000 clones, approximately 88% being singletons. The sequencing sample was made of peripheral blood. The receptor source for this set is a woman aged 25 to 39 with COVID-19, enrolled during active disease. Each CDR3 is given with its conserved first and last residue. The D gene is left open where the match is weak. Clone size, where shown, is once, few, many, or a class for clones that have expanded.

clone size,V gene,D gene,J gene,CDR3 DNA,CDR3 protein
once,TRBV5-1,TRBD2,TRBJ2-7,TGCGCCAGCAGCCTTACTAGCGGGGTAACCTCCTACGAGCAGTACTTC,CASSLTSGVTSYEQYF
NA,TRBV5-8,NA,TRBJ2-2,TGTGCCAGCAGTCTCCCGAACACCGGGGAGCTGTTTTTT,CASSLPNTGELFF
NA,TRBV6-5,TRBD1,TRBJ2-2,TGTGCCAGCAGTTCACAGGGGGCAGAGGGTGCCGGGGAGCTGTTTTTT,CASSSQGAEGAGELFF
NA,TRBV24-1,TRBD2,TRBJ2-1,TGTGCCACCAGTGGGACTAGCGGGGGCCTAGATGTGTATGAGCAGTTCTTC,CATSGTSGGLDVYEQFF
few,TRBV11-2,TRBD1,TRBJ1-3,TGTGCCAGCAGCTTACTACAGGGGCCCCTCTCTGGAAACACCATATATTTT,CASSLLQGPLSGNTIYF
NA,TRBV27,TRBD1,TRBJ1-1,TGTGCCAGCAGTTTCGCTCAGGGGGCGGTCACTGAAGCTTTCTTT,CASSFAQGAVTEAFF
NA,TRBV11-2,NA,TRBJ2-2,TGTGCCAGCAGCCCCCGGGGGACGGTGTTTTTT,CASSPRGTVFF
few,TRBV2,TRBD1,TRBJ2-7,TGTGCCAGCAGGGACAGGGGGCTTTCCTCCTACGAGCAGTACTTC,CASRDRGLSSYEQYF
NA,TRBV5-4,TRBD2,TRBJ2-5,TGTGCCAGCAGCGCGTGGACTAGCCAAGAGACCCAGTACTTC,CASSAWTSQETQYF
NA,TRBV6-5,NA,TRBJ1-1,TGTGCCAGCAGCCTAGGGGGAAGGTTGGAAGCTTTCTTT,CASSLGGRLEAFF
NA,TRBV5-4,TRBD1,TRBJ2-1,TGTGCCAGCAGCTTTCGGGACAGTCACAATGAGCAGTTCTTC,CASSFRDSHNEQFF
NA,TRBV29-1,NA,TRBJ2-3,TGCAGCCCTTGGCGGTACACAGATACGCAGTATTTT,CSPWRYTDTQYF
once,TRBV12-3/TRBV12-4,NA,TRBJ1-1,TGTGCCAGCAGTTTTTCAGGTGAAGCTTTCTTT,CASSFSGEAFF
NA,TRBV6-5,NA,TRBJ2-7,TGTGCCAGCAGTTACGACAGGACCTACGAGCAGTACTTC,CASSYDRTYEQYF
NA,TRBV30,NA,TRBJ2-1,TGTGCCTGGAGTCCGGGCGGGAAATACAATGAGCAGTTCTTC,CAWSPGGKYNEQFF
NA,TRBV9,TRBD1,TRBJ1-2,TGTGCCAGCAGCACAATGACAGGGGAAGCTGGCTACACCTTC,CASSTMTGEAGYTF
NA,TRBV7-7,NA,TRBJ2-3,TGTGCTAGCAGGGGCGAAGAGGGACAAGGATGTCGTTCTAGCACAGATACGCAGTATTTT,CASRGEEGQGCRSSTDTQYF
NA,TRBV5-1,NA,TRBJ1-4,TGCGCCAGCAGCACCGTGTCCGGGACTAATGAAAAACTGTTTTTT,CASSTVSGTNEKLFF
NA,TRBV9,TRBD1,TRBJ2-1,TGTGCCAGCAGCACCCCCGGGACAGGGGTCCATGAGCAGTTCTTC,CASSTPGTGVHEQFF
NA,TRBV5-6,TRBD1,TRBJ1-2,TGTGCCAGCAGGGGGAGGAAACAGGGGGCGCAAAGCGGCTACACCTTC,CASRGRKQGAQSGYTF
NA,TRBV4-2,NA,TRBJ1-5,TGTGCCAGCAGCCAACGGGGAGGCGAGCGAGGCCCCCAGCATTTT,CASSQRGGERGPQHF
once,TRBV15,TRBD2,TRBJ2-5,TGTGCCACCAGCCAGGGAGGCAGCGGGGGCTTCGGGGGGACCCAGTACTTC,CATSQGGSGGFGGTQYF
NA,TRBV7-2,TRBD1,TRBJ1-2,TGTGCCAGCAGCTCCTTACAGGGGGATGGCTACACCTTC,CASSSLQGDGYTF
NA,TRBV5-1,TRBD1,TRBJ1-1,TGCGCCAGCAGCCAGGACAGGGGGCTTAGGAGCACTGAAGCTTTCTTT,CASSQDRGLRSTEAFF
NA,TRBV29-1,NA,TRBJ1-2,TGCAGCGTTGCGGACTATGGCTACACCTTC,CSVADYGYTF
NA,TRBV18,TRBD1,TRBJ2-7,TGTGCCAGCTCACGACCGACAGGGGGCATCTACGAGCAGTACTTC,CASSRPTGGIYEQYF
NA,TRBV15,TRBD1,TRBJ1-5,TGTGCCACCAGCAGCAAACCAGGGGGCAGCAATCAGCCCCAGCATTTT,CATSSKPGGSNQPQHF
NA,TRBV5-1,TRBD1,TRBJ1-2,TGCGCCAGCAGCTCCCTCCCGGGACAGGGCTCTCACTATGGCTACACCTTC,CASSSLPGQGSHYGYTF
NA,TRBV7-2,TRBD1,TRBJ1-5,TGTGCCAGCAGCTTAGTCGGAGGGACAGGAAATCAGCCCCAGCATTTT,CASSLVGGTGNQPQHF
few,TRBV27,NA,TRBJ1-2,TGTGCCAGCAGTCCAGCGCGGCCGGGGGACTATGGCTACACCTTC,CASSPARPGDYGYTF
NA,TRBV2,NA,TRBJ1-1,TGTGCCAGCAGCCGTGGCCCCGATGAAGCTTTCTTT,CASSRGPDEAFF
NA,TRBV19,NA,TRBJ1-5,TGTGCCAGTAGTATATTGGGGGGAGGTCAGCCCCAGCATTTT,CASSILGGGQPQHF
once,TRBV6-4,NA,TRBJ2-2,TGTGCCAGCAGTGACTCTCTTATCTCACACCCTTTCACCGGGGAGCTGTTTTTT,CASSDSLISHPFTGELFF
few,TRBV2,TRBD1,TRBJ1-5,TGTGCCAGCAGCGGCACAGGGGGTAGCAATCAGCCCCAGCATTTT,CASSGTGGSNQPQHF
NA,TRBV7-2,TRBD1,TRBJ1-1,TGTGCCAGCAGCTTAGATGGGACAGGAGACACTGAAGCTTTCTTT,CASSLDGTGDTEAFF
NA,TRBV29-1,TRBD1,TRBJ1-1,TGCAGCGTCCAGGGGGGGAACACTGAAGCTTTCTTT,CSVQGGNTEAFF
few,TRBV3-1/TRBV3-2,NA,TRBJ1-5,TGTGCCAGCAGCCCCCACAGGGACCCCCCTAGCAATCAGCCCCAGCATTTT,CASSPHRDPPSNQPQHF
few,TRBV4-1,TRBD1,TRBJ1-2,TGCGCCAGCAGCCAACAAGGGACAGATGGCTACACCTTC,CASSQQGTDGYTF
NA,TRBV29-1,TRBD1,TRBJ1-4,TGCAGCGTATCCGGGACAGTAAATGAAAAACTGTTTTTT,CSVSGTVNEKLFF
NA,TRBV4-2,NA,TRBJ2-5,TGTGCCAGCAGCCAAGATGTGCCTAGGGAGATGGGCCAGTACTTC,CASSQDVPREMGQYF
few,TRBV7-8,NA,TRBJ1-5,TGTGCCAGCAGCTTAGCAGGGGGTGGCAATCAGCCCCAGCATTTT,CASSLAGGGNQPQHF
NA,TRBV5-4,TRBD1,TRBJ1-6,TGTGCCAGCACATACTCCGTCCGACCGAGACAGGGGGATTCACCCCTCCACTTT,CASTYSVRPRQGDSPLHF